The T cell receptor beta chain under discussion was sequenced for a study of blood T cell repertoires in COVID-19. The germline V and J ends were trimmed by 11 bases and 6 bases, with 16 bases remaining between them. The CDR3 is 12 residues long. Germline V CDR1 and CDR2: SEHNR, FQNEAQ (reference sequence). As processed by the authors: Estimation of nucleated cell counts was performed using reference gene primer amplification. The table came from immunoSEQ multiplex PCR; TCRdb's copy has only in-frame clones and leaves some out. That table supplies the V and J calls and clone size; D and trimming were determined from the DNA. The data show 95,000 to 150,000 clones, with roughly 83% seen just once and under 45% held by the top ten.

Sequencing was done on a sample of peripheral blood. The TCR originated in a man in his forties with active or convalescent COVID-19. This sequence joins TRBV7-9 and TRBJ1-1; weak D call: TRBD1 (5 bases). The CDR3 nucleotides read TGTGCCGCTGGGGGGTTGGTGGCTGAAGCTTTCTTT. Protein product: CAAGGLVAEAFF. The complete variable domain, with remaining parts taken from reference TRBV7-9 and TRBJ1-1, reads DTGVSQNPRHKITKRGQNVTFRCDPISEHNRLYWYRQTLGQGPEFLTYFQNEAQLEKSRLLSDRFSAERPKGSFSTLEIQRTEQGDSAMYLCAAGGLVAEAFFGQGTRLTVV.